The 13 T cell receptor beta chains below were found in one sample sequenced in a study of cytomegalovirus exposure and HLA in healthy donors. PCR primers comprised 60 Vbeta and 13 Jbeta primers. Clones were read by immunoSEQ multiplex PCR, and TCRdb kept only the in-frame ones, dropping some. The data hold fewer than 200,000 clones, with approximately 80% observed a single time. Sequencing was performed on PBMCs. The receptors were gathered from a woman aged 40-49 years in good health and CMV-seropositive.

The genes are TRBV15 and TRBJ1-2; D call uncertain. Per germline, CDR1 LNHNV and CDR2 YYDKDF (reference sequence). V lost 7 bases and J 0 bases, leaving 9 bases between the germline ends. CDR3 length: 13 amino acids. The CDR3 reads CATKRSTNYGYTF. The DNA for the CDR3 is TGTGCCACCAAGAGGTCTACTAACTATGGCTACACCTTC.

The table lists this clone with a count of one. The chain employs TRBV7-9 and TRBJ1-4; TRBD1 agrees at 9 bases. Germline V gives CDR1 SEHNR, CDR2 FQNEAQ (reference sequence). Trimming took 2 bases from V and 17 from J; bases not matched to a gene: 6. The CDR3 has 12 residues. The CDR3 region has the DNA TGTGCCAGCAGCTTATATGACAGGGGGGTATTTTTT. This translates into CASSLYDRGVFF.

This chain connects TRBV30 to TRBJ1-2; D gene unclear. The germline CDR1 and CDR2 sequences are GTSNPN and SVGIG (reference sequence). CDR3 size: 13 residues. Trimming stripped 0 bases from V and 7 bases from J, with 12 bases between. Here the CDR3 reads CAWSVHGIGGYTF. Here the CDR3 DNA reads TGTGCCTGGAGTGTACACGGGATAGGTGGCTACACCTTC.

The rearrangement joins TRBV4-1 to TRBJ2-2; the match to TRBD1 covers 7 bases. CDR3 length: 17 amino acids. With V trimmed by 3 bases and J by 7 bases, 14 bases remained unmatched. Looked up from germline, CDR1 is MGHRA and CDR2 is YSYEKL. The CDR3, as DNA: TGCGCCAGCAGCCACCCATCCGGGACAGCCATCCGCGGGGAGCTGTTTTTT. Protein sequence: CASSHPSGTAIRGELFF.

V is TRBV7-2 and J is TRBJ2-7; D possibly corresponds to TRBD2 (7 bases). CDR1 is SGHTA, CDR2 FQGNSA, per germline. This CDR3 contains 15 residues. Trimming took 1 base from V and 5 from J, leaving 15 bases between them. Written as DNA, the CDR3 is TGTGCCAGCAGCTTAGGCGGGGGCGGGTACGACGAGCAGTACTTC. Translating gives CASSLGGGGYDEQYF.

This chain joins TRBV28 and TRBJ2-3, with D possibly being TRBD2 (7 bases). The CDR3 runs to 15 residues. Germline V gene sequence: CDR1 MDHEN, CDR2 SYDVKM. The germline V and J ends were trimmed by 8 bases and 3 bases, with 18 bases remaining between them. CDR3 bases: TGTGCCAGCGTGAGGGGGGGCGGGGGTACAGATACGCAGTATTTT. This gives the protein CASVRGGGGTDTQYF.

The rearrangement joins TRBV10-3 to TRBJ2-7; D gene unclear. Germline CDR1 is ENHRY and CDR2 is SYGVKD. Trimming left V 0 bases short and J 3 bases short, with 12 bases between. This CDR3 is 15 amino acids long. CDR3 sequence reads: CAISESPLASYEQYF. The CDR3 nucleotides are TGTGCCATCAGTGAGTCCCCCCTGGCTAGCTACGAGCAGTACTTC.

The V call is TRBV18, the J call TRBJ1-4; the D gene is possibly TRBD1 (6 bases). Between the trimmed V and J ends, which lost 10 bases and 7 bases, there was a span of 22 bases. This CDR3 region has 15 residues. In germline, CDR1 is KGHSH, CDR2 LQKENI. The CDR3 DNA reads TGTGCCACCGGGGGGACACATCAACGGAGTGAAAAACTGTTTTTT. This translates into CATGGTHQRSEKLFF.

The CDR3 coding sequence is TGTGCCAGCAGCCAGACAGGGTATGAGCAGTTCTTC. Protein product: CASSQTGYEQFF. The V gene is TRBV11-3, the J gene TRBJ2-1, with TRBD1 matching 7 bases. The germline gives CDR1 SGHNT, CDR2 YENEEA. This CDR3 is 12 amino acids long. V shed 5 bases, J shed 8 bases, and the junction held 3 bases outside the gene matches.

The V and J genes are TRBV5-1 and TRBJ1-2; 9 nucleotides agree with TRBD1. This CDR3 has 17 residues. V gave up 2 bases and J gave up 0 bases; unmatched junction bases: 8. Germline V gene sequence: CDR1 SGHRS, CDR2 YFSETQ. CDR3 nucleotide sequence: TGCGCCAGCAGCTTAACAGGGGGCCCTGGGGCTAACTATGGCTACACCTTC. This translates into CASSLTGGPGANYGYTF.

V and J are TRBV19 and TRBJ1-5; 8 bases are a match to TRBD1. Per germline, CDR1 LNHDA and CDR2 SQIVND (reference sequence). The CDR3 runs to 15 residues. V was pared by 5 bases and J by 9 bases, with 12 bases of the junction left unmatched. CDR3 DNA sequence: TGTGCCAGTAGTTCCCCAGACAGGGGTCTTTGGCCCCAGCATTTT. Translating gives CASSSPDRGLWPQHF.

The rearrangement links TRBV7-6 to TRBJ2-3, with 12 bases lining up with TRBD2. Germline CDR1 reads SGHVS; CDR2 reads FNYEAQ. This CDR3 spans 16 amino acids. Trimming took 5 bases from V and 6 from J; bases not matched to a gene: 9. CDR3 residues: CASSTSSGRAGDTQYF. The DNA for the CDR3 is TGTGCCAGCAGCACCTCTAGCGGGAGGGCCGGGGATACGCAGTATTTT.

V and J are TRBV6-5 and TRBJ2-5; TRBD1 matches 9 bases. The J segment lost 2 bases and the V segment lost 0 bases, leaving 4 bases of the junction unmatched. The CDR3 sequence is 16 residues long. Germline loops: CDR1 MNHEY, CDR2 SVGAGI. The CDR3 loop is CASSYSIGQGQETQYF. CDR3 sequence (DNA): TGTGCCAGCAGTTACTCGATTGGACAGGGGCAAGAGACCCAGTACTTC.